This T cell receptor (beta chain) comes out of a study of CD8+ T cells in alopecia areata. Study-level results: The study also sequences resident alphabeta T cells of normal skin in scalp samples.

Sample treatment: oral pan-JAK inhibitor, 5-10 mg twice daily. For this clone: The target antigen is unknown.

After isolation, RNA underwent reverse transcription to generate cDNA as the sequencing template. Method: immunoSEQ multiplex PCR; TCRdb's copy keeps in-frame clones and lacks some. The data contain 190,000 or so clones, roughly 61% of them singletons. Unmatched junction bases numbered 8, after V lost 5 bases and J lost 0 bases. Germline CDR1 and CDR2: SGHAT and FQNNGV. The CDR3 is made up of 17 amino acids. The rearrangement uses TRBV11-2 and TRBJ2-1; 9 positions agree with TRBD1. Sequences were derived from CD8+ T cells sorted from blood, sampled at week 24, from a patient treated with tofacitinib. The TCR originated in a human donor with alopecia areata. The CDR3 nucleotides read TGTGCCAGCAGCCCCACCCAGACAGGGGGCTCCTACAATGAGCAGTTCTTC. Protein sequence: CASSPTQTGGSYNEQFF. Looking up the rest from reference TRBV11-2 and TRBJ2-1 gives the full variable domain: EAGVAQSPRYKIIEKRQSVAFWCNPISGHATLYWYQQILGQGPKLLIQFQNNGVVDDSQLPKDRFSAERLKGVDSTLKIQPAKLEDSAVYLCASSPTQTGGSYNEQFFGPGTRLTVL.